Below, one T cell receptor beta chain is given with its context. Clones were read by immunoSEQ multiplex PCR, and TCRdb kept only the in-frame ones, dropping some. The sample carries 40,000 to 60,000 clones, around 90% recorded once. The data were obtained in a study of T cell changes during pregnancy in multiple sclerosis. This CDR3 has 15 residues. The V end lost 4 bases, the J end lost 6 bases, and 16 bases lay between the germline ends. Per the germline V gene, CDR1 is SGHRS and CDR2 is YFSETQ. The receptor was derived from a female donor with multiple sclerosis, enrolled in a pregnancy study. This chain joins TRBV5-1 and TRBJ2-2, with a tentative D call TRBD1 (6 bases). The source was CD4+ T cells from peripheral blood mononuclear cells, collected in the third trimester of pregnancy. The CDR3 sequence is CASSVQGPNAGELFF. Written as DNA, the CDR3 is TGCGCCAGCAGCGTCCAGGGGCCCAACGCCGGGGAGCTGTTTTTT.